The clone carrying this T cell receptor beta chain has more than one count but fewer than ten. The CDR3 loop spans 16 amino acids. V was pared by 4 bases and J by 7 bases, with 9 bases of the junction left unmatched. CDR1 and CDR2 from the germline V gene are SGHNT and YYREEE (reference sequence). The data are from a study of human T cells and chemical hapten exposure. The study used a library that attached unique molecular identifiers to individual cDNA molecules. Using its own MiXCR run on the RACE reads, TCRdb lists one record per CDR3 protein. The sample includes about 65,000 distinct CDR3 sequences, 6% to 7% of them seen just once. Described time point: healthy volunteer bleed at 6 weeks. Someone pulled total RNA out of unfractionated whole blood.

The specimen was whole blood. This TCR derives from a female donor in good health. Some clones in this sample may be carry-over from other donors' samples. The rearrangement joins TRBV5-4 to TRBJ2-2; 11 nucleotides agree with TRBD2. CDR3 amino acids: CASSPPGLAEGGELFF. In DNA, the CDR3 is TGTGCCAGCAGCCCTCCGGGACTAGCGGAGGGCGGGGAGCTGTTTTTT.